This is a list of T cell receptor beta chains from one sample in a study of blood T cell repertoires in COVID-19. Repertoires were generated with immunoSEQ multiplex PCR, while TCRdb's copy carries only in-frame clones and drops some. The sample includes roughly 40,000 clones, around 85% of them seen just once. Material for sequencing was peripheral blood. These receptors came from a man aged 40-49 years with active COVID-19. CDR3s include the opening cysteine and the closing phenylalanine or tryptophan.

j_call: TRBJ2-1; v_call: TRBV15; cdr3_aa: CATSSLAGVYNEQFF
j_call: TRBJ2-1; v_call: TRBV10-1; cdr3_aa: CASSESGRGRAPGQFF
j_call: TRBJ2-1; v_call: TRBV7-3; cdr3_aa: CASSYLFDRGGDEQFF
j_call: TRBJ2-5; v_call: TRBV10-3; cdr3_aa: CAIAVRQETQYF
j_call: TRBJ2-3; v_call: TRBV5-1; cdr3_aa: CASSLQGDTQYF
j_call: TRBJ2-2; v_call: TRBV19; cdr3_aa: CASNSGQGDTGELFF
j_call: TRBJ2-4; v_call: TRBV7-6; cdr3_aa: CASSLSTGQGIPLAKNIQYF
j_call: TRBJ2-2; v_call: TRBV6-9; cdr3_aa: CARSGQEPWTSPDTGELFF
j_call: TRBJ2-1; v_call: TRBV7-2; cdr3_aa: CASSLGLYNEQFF
j_call: TRBJ1-4; v_call: TRBV4-1; cdr3_aa: CASSQGTQGGTGIFNEKLFF
j_call: TRBJ2-7; v_call: TRBV7-9; cdr3_aa: CASSFGTPYSYEQYF
j_call: TRBJ1-2; v_call: TRBV7-9; cdr3_aa: CASSLSLREGYTF
j_call: TRBJ1-1; v_call: TRBV7-9; cdr3_aa: CASSLPSTGERGTEAFF
j_call: TRBJ1-1; v_call: TRBV6-5; cdr3_aa: CASSTRTGGYTEAFF
j_call: TRBJ2-7; v_call: TRBV19; cdr3_aa: CASSIFTDSRGPYEQYF
j_call: TRBJ2-7; v_call: TRBV30; cdr3_aa: CAWSREREDYEQYF
j_call: TRBJ2-1; v_call: TRBV30; cdr3_aa: CAWSVGQGNNEQFF
j_call: TRBJ1-2; v_call: TRBV2; cdr3_aa: CASSAMTGSYGYTF
j_call: TRBJ2-1; v_call: TRBV19; cdr3_aa: CASSMTATSGLNEQFF
j_call: TRBJ1-2; v_call: TRBV28; cdr3_aa: CASSFSLTTQRTYGYTF
j_call: TRBJ1-3; v_call: TRBV30; cdr3_aa: CAWGYSGNTIYF
j_call: TRBJ2-3; v_call: TRBV2; cdr3_aa: CASCRGSSGSAPDTQYF
j_call: TRBJ2-7; v_call: TRBV3-1/TRBV3-2; cdr3_aa: CASSPGSGRDYEQYF
j_call: TRBJ2-1; v_call: TRBV7-2; cdr3_aa: CASSLGLAGGYDEQFF
j_call: TRBJ1-6; v_call: TRBV6-1; cdr3_aa: CASSEVGGRSYNSPLHF
j_call: TRBJ2-1; v_call: TRBV10-3; cdr3_aa: CAISETREGNEQFF
j_call: TRBJ2-7; v_call: TRBV11-1; cdr3_aa: CASSLVRGYEQYF
j_call: TRBJ2-3; v_call: TRBV5-1; cdr3_aa: CASSLEARTDTQYF
j_call: TRBJ1-1; v_call: TRBV6-6; cdr3_aa: CASRPFQEGEAFF
j_call: TRBJ2-7; v_call: TRBV2; cdr3_aa: CASSPGGVRYEQYF
j_call: TRBJ2-3; v_call: TRBV29-1; cdr3_aa: CSVEIAGVGTDTQYF
j_call: TRBJ2-1; v_call: TRBV5-1; cdr3_aa: CASSSGTGGVLNEQFF
j_call: TRBJ2-7; v_call: TRBV4-1; cdr3_aa: CASSQDRPSSGYEQYF
j_call: TRBJ2-5; v_call: TRBV5-1; cdr3_aa: CASSWAGTAQETQYF
j_call: TRBJ1-4; v_call: TRBV2; cdr3_aa: CASSMTVNEKLFF
j_call: TRBJ2-2; v_call: TRBV11-1; cdr3_aa: CASSAGTGRGTGELFF
j_call: TRBJ1-1; v_call: TRBV28; cdr3_aa: CASSLGGLALNTEAFF
j_call: TRBJ2-3; v_call: TRBV6-1; cdr3_aa: CASSEAGAVGDTQYF
j_call: TRBJ2-2; v_call: TRBV28; cdr3_aa: CASSFTSYRGGELFF
j_call: TRBJ1-2; v_call: TRBV28; cdr3_aa: CASSIGDRALSILNYGYTF
j_call: TRBJ1-1; v_call: TRBV4-2; cdr3_aa: CASSPKTGGPGEAFF
j_call: TRBJ2-5; v_call: TRBV4-2; cdr3_aa: CASSQVLLGGGHEETQYF
j_call: TRBJ1-1; v_call: TRBV27; cdr3_aa: CASSLRDRVTEAFF
j_call: TRBJ1-1; v_call: TRBV2; cdr3_aa: CASSETGGRRNTEAFF
j_call: TRBJ2-7; v_call: TRBV5-4; cdr3_aa: CASSRGLAGVGEQYF
j_call: TRBJ1-5; v_call: TRBV19; cdr3_aa: CASSNSYQPQHF
j_call: TRBJ2-3; v_call: TRBV7-3; cdr3_aa: CASSLKSGSSADTQYF
j_call: TRBJ2-6; v_call: TRBV4-1; cdr3_aa: CASSLPVSGANVLTF
j_call: TRBJ1-2; v_call: TRBV1; cdr3_aa: CTSSQEDRDYGYTF
j_call: TRBJ2-1; v_call: TRBV24-1; cdr3_aa: CATSDYTGTRLCHEQFF
j_call: TRBJ1-1; v_call: TRBV18; cdr3_aa: CASSPQQKNTEAFF
j_call: TRBJ1-1; v_call: TRBV15; cdr3_aa: CATSRDSHPVTEAFF
j_call: TRBJ2-3; v_call: TRBV19; cdr3_aa: CASSSYSTDTQYF
j_call: TRBJ2-7; v_call: TRBV19; cdr3_aa: CASSTRRSEQYF
j_call: TRBJ2-3; v_call: TRBV15; cdr3_aa: CATSRVAGGSTDTQYF
j_call: TRBJ1-6; v_call: TRBV6-1; cdr3_aa: CASSVWGLGQYNSPLHF
j_call: TRBJ1-1; v_call: TRBV19; cdr3_aa: CASSISGRTEAFF
j_call: TRBJ2-1; v_call: TRBV5-1; cdr3_aa: CASSLASGSTNQFF